This T cell receptor (beta chain) was captured by sequencing in a study of blood T cell repertoires in COVID-19. Study summary: Specimens from acute and convalescent COVID-19 originated in the United States, Italy and Spain.

The authors' processing: The authors estimated nucleated cell counts from reference gene primer amplification. Profiling relied on immunoSEQ multiplex PCR, and the TCRdb table lists in-frame clones only, not all of them. D and trimming were read from the DNA, whereas the V and J calls and clone size are those reported in that table. The data show 200,000 or so clones, 85% to 90% seen once. Recruitment covered 25 or so US areas and drew participants whose ages spanned roughly 18 to 90 years. V was trimmed by 2 bases and J by 1 base, leaving 8 bases between them. Germline V gene sequence: CDR1 MNHNS, CDR2 SASEGT. The CDR3 consists of 14 residues.

The chain carries TRBV6-1 and TRBJ2-5; D not certain. The source of this sequence is a woman under 30 in a cohort exposed to, infected with or recovered from COVID-19 (not recorded which). Sequenced input: PBMCs or T cells enriched from blood (not recorded which). The DNA of the CDR3 is TGTGCCAGCAGTGAATATCCCGTCCAAGAGACCCAGTACTTC. It codes for CASSEYPVQETQYF.